The T cell receptor (beta chain) described here comes from a study of tumor-infiltrating lymphocytes in localized non-small cell lung cancer. Regarding the study as a whole: Compared with uninvolved lung, tumors showed higher T cell infiltration by TCRbeta sequencing.

The assay was immunoSEQ multiplex PCR, and TCRdb's table has in-frame clones only and misses some. Of over 15,000 clones listed, around 41% are singletons. A note on this clone: Its antigen remains unknown.

V was trimmed by 0 bases and J by 4 bases, leaving 14 bases between them. The CDR3 has 15 residues. Germline values: CDR1 SGDLS, CDR2 YYNGEE. The sequenced sample consisted of lung tumor tissue. The TCR originated in a human donor with non-small cell lung cancer. This chain links TRBV9 with TRBJ2-7; the D is unclear. The CDR3 is CASSVVDRPPYEQYF. In DNA form, the CDR3 reads TGTGCCAGCAGCGTAGTCGACCGGCCCCCTTACGAGCAGTACTTC.